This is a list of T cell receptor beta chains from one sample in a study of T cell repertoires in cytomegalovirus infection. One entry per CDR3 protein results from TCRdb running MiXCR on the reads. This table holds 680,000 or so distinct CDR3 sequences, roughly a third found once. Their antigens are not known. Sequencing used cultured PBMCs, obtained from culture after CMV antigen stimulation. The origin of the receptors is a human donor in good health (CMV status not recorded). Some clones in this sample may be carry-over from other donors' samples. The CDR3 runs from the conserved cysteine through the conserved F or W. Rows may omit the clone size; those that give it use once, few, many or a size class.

CDR3aa: CASSYSLAGNEQFF; j_gene: TRBJ2-1; abundance: NA; v_gene: TRBV6-2/TRBV6-3
CDR3aa: CASSPPLAGEADTQYF; j_gene: TRBJ2-3; abundance: few; v_gene: TRBV4-3
CDR3aa: CASSLITGLGPHEQYF; j_gene: TRBJ2-7; abundance: NA; v_gene: TRBV11-2
CDR3aa: CASSLSGGRSYEQYF; j_gene: TRBJ2-7; abundance: few; v_gene: TRBV28
CDR3aa: CASSVDRPNTDTQYF; j_gene: TRBJ2-3; abundance: NA; v_gene: TRBV19
CDR3aa: CAIPECGTPPLNTEAFF; j_gene: TRBJ1-1; abundance: few; v_gene: TRBV6-5
CDR3aa: CASARDRVYGYTF; j_gene: TRBJ1-2; abundance: NA; v_gene: TRBV12-3/TRBV12-4
CDR3aa: CASSLDSRPSRDGYTF; j_gene: TRBJ1-2; abundance: NA; v_gene: TRBV11-2
CDR3aa: CASGGLAGVKETQYF; j_gene: TRBJ2-5; abundance: NA; v_gene: TRBV7-9
CDR3aa: CASSQLRWASYEQYF; j_gene: TRBJ2-7; abundance: few; v_gene: TRBV4-1
CDR3aa: CASTQRQGIVEQYF; j_gene: TRBJ2-7; abundance: NA; v_gene: TRBV6-1
CDR3aa: CASSSGRGGGLSGANVLTF; j_gene: TRBJ2-6; abundance: many; v_gene: TRBV7-8
CDR3aa: CASSLKGRQETQYF; j_gene: TRBJ2-5; abundance: NA; v_gene: TRBV27
CDR3aa: CASSQYSNRAGKRGYTF; j_gene: TRBJ1-2; abundance: NA; v_gene: TRBV4-1
CDR3aa: CASSLEPGHNSPLHF; j_gene: TRBJ1-6; abundance: NA; v_gene: TRBV5-1
CDR3aa: CASVITRGGTEAFF; j_gene: TRBJ1-1; abundance: NA; v_gene: TRBV12-3/TRBV12-4
CDR3aa: CASSEPARDLRYSPLHF; j_gene: TRBJ1-6; abundance: few; v_gene: TRBV25-1
CDR3aa: CATSRDDRGRGYTF; j_gene: TRBJ1-2; abundance: NA; v_gene: TRBV15
CDR3aa: CASRAGGFYNEQFF; j_gene: TRBJ2-1; abundance: few; v_gene: TRBV2
CDR3aa: CASSAAPPSISGGYTF; j_gene: TRBJ1-2; abundance: NA; v_gene: TRBV27
CDR3aa: CASSLVWLTEAFF; j_gene: TRBJ1-1; abundance: NA; v_gene: TRBV7-2
CDR3aa: CATRGQGGSPLHF; j_gene: TRBJ1-6; abundance: few; v_gene: TRBV19
CDR3aa: CASSLPRPGTQYF; j_gene: TRBJ2-3; abundance: few; v_gene: TRBV7-2
CDR3aa: CAIRDTGTHEQYF; j_gene: TRBJ2-7; abundance: NA; v_gene: TRBV10-3
CDR3aa: CASSMGQFTGELFF; j_gene: TRBJ2-2; abundance: NA; v_gene: TRBV19
CDR3aa: CASSFTAGLAGGSSYNEQFF; j_gene: TRBJ2-1; abundance: NA; v_gene: TRBV5-6
CDR3aa: CASSSPASGSYNEQFF; j_gene: TRBJ2-1; abundance: many; v_gene: TRBV7-2
CDR3aa: CASSSPGGRDTDTQYF; j_gene: TRBJ2-3; abundance: NA; v_gene: TRBV6-5
CDR3aa: CASSFQWEGLGYGYTF; j_gene: TRBJ1-2; abundance: NA; v_gene: TRBV12-3/TRBV12-4
CDR3aa: CASSLIDYSDTQYF; j_gene: TRBJ2-3; abundance: few; v_gene: TRBV27
CDR3aa: CASSLLGAGAKNIQYF; j_gene: TRBJ2-4; abundance: NA; v_gene: TRBV7-9
CDR3aa: CASSISGGAHNEQFF; j_gene: TRBJ2-1; abundance: NA; v_gene: TRBV19
CDR3aa: CASSLGLAGGELFF; j_gene: TRBJ2-2; abundance: few; v_gene: TRBV12-3/TRBV12-4
CDR3aa: CASSRSGSSYEQYF; j_gene: TRBJ2-7; abundance: many; v_gene: TRBV7-9
CDR3aa: CASSGVNRRADTQYF; j_gene: TRBJ2-3; abundance: NA; v_gene: TRBV27
CDR3aa: CASSQGMGSTEAFF; j_gene: TRBJ1-1; abundance: NA; v_gene: TRBV4-1
CDR3aa: CSATPSGVSDTQYF; j_gene: TRBJ2-3; abundance: few; v_gene: TRBV20-1
CDR3aa: CASSQADQPQHF; j_gene: TRBJ1-5; abundance: NA; v_gene: TRBV3-1
CDR3aa: CSATSGPFDNEQFF; j_gene: TRBJ2-1; abundance: NA; v_gene: TRBV20-1
CDR3aa: CASSWGDGDQPQHF; j_gene: TRBJ1-5; abundance: NA; v_gene: TRBV5-5